Presented here are 14 T cell receptor beta chains from one specimen sequenced in a study of Ad26.COV2.S vaccination and SARS-CoV-2 variants. The sample's treatment: roughly 19 received Ad26.COV2.S at low or high dose, single or two shots; five or six received placebo; per-sample allocation not given. Sampling happened 63 days after the first vaccine or placebo injection. Clones were read by immunoSEQ multiplex PCR, and TCRdb kept only the in-frame ones, dropping some. The sample lists about 350,000 clones, roughly nine tenths seen once, with roughly 6% in the top ten. The material was peripheral blood, obtained in a trial of Ad26.COV2.S vaccine versus placebo. These receptors were obtained from a person aged 18 to 59 who received the Ad26.COV2.S COVID-19 vaccine or a placebo.

The V and J genes are TRBV20-1 and TRBJ2-7; the D is unclear. The CDR3 loop spans 11 amino acids. Trimming shortened V by 3 bases and J by 4 bases, and 7 bases separated the two germline ends. The germline gives CDR1 DFQATT, CDR2 SNEGSKA (reference sequence). The CDR3 coding sequence is TGCAGTGCTAGGGTGACATACGAGCAGTACTTC. Protein sequence: CSARVTYEQYF.

This chain connects TRBV2 to TRBJ1-3; TRBD1 agrees at 8 bases. V lost 5 bases to trimming and J lost 4 bases; unmatched junction nucleotides: 4. The CDR3 is 14 residues long. Germline CDR1 is SNHLY and CDR2 is FYNNEI. Here the CDR3 DNA reads TGTGCCAGCAGTTCAGGGGGCGAGGGAAACACCATATATTTT. It yields the protein CASSSGGEGNTIYF.

The V call is TRBV10-3, the J call TRBJ2-1, with D tentatively TRBD1 or TRBD2 (5 bases each). This CDR3 is built from 15 residues. Trimming took off 8 bases at V and 5 bases at J, with 19 bases between the two ends. From germline, CDR1 is ENHRY and CDR2 SYGVKD. This chain's CDR3 is CAIGTRASLDNEQFF. The CDR3 coding sequence is TGTGCCATCGGGACCCGAGCTAGCTTAGACAATGAGCAGTTCTTC.

The chain employs TRBV6-5 and TRBJ1-2, with 8 bases aligning to TRBD1. In germline, CDR1 is MNHEY, CDR2 SVGAGI. CDR3 size: 14 residues. J lost 2 bases, V lost 6 bases, and 5 bases had no gene match. CDR3 sequence (DNA): TGTGCCAGCAGGAACAGGGGGTTAAACTATGGCTACACCTTC. Amino acid sequence: CASRNRGLNYGYTF.

Comments on this clone: This specimen includes other DNA sequences encoding the same CDR3. The genes are TRBV4-1 and TRBJ1-5; D unclear. The length of the CDR3 is 15 residues. Trimming left V 0 bases short and J 2 bases short, with 8 bases between. Germline CDR1 reads MGHRA; CDR2 reads YSYEKL. Here the CDR3 reads CASSQDPAGNQPQHF. CDR3 in DNA: TGCGCCAGCAGCCAAGACCCGGCGGGCAATCAGCCCCAGCATTTT.

V gene TRBV10-3 combines with J gene TRBJ1-6, with 9 nucleotides matching TRBD1. The CDR3 has 15 amino acids. CDR1 is ENHRY, CDR2 SYGVKD, per germline. V shed 4 bases and J 2 bases; nucleotides not matched to a gene: 0. CDR3 loop: CAISGDRAYNSPLHF. DNA for the CDR3: TGTGCCATCAGTGGGGACAGGGCCTATAATTCACCCCTCCACTTT.

The rearrangement joins TRBV4-3 to TRBJ1-1; a possible D gene is TRBD1 (5 bases). The CDR3 loop spans 14 amino acids. V was trimmed by 3 bases and J by 6 bases, leaving 14 bases between them. CDR1 is LGHNA and CDR2 is YSLEER in the germline V gene. CDR3: CASSQGPERAEAFF. The CDR3 DNA reads as TGCGCCAGCAGCCAGGGGCCGGAGAGGGCTGAAGCTTTCTTT.

The V call is TRBV6-5, the J call TRBJ2-7, with TRBD1 as a possible D gene (5 bases). The CDR3 has 14 residues. V was trimmed by 6 bases and J by 3 bases, leaving 15 bases between them. Germline CDR1 and CDR2: MNHEY and SVGAGI. The CDR3 loop is CASSPGRGGYEQYF. The CDR3 DNA reads TGTGCCAGCAGCCCCGGTAGGGGCGGCTACGAGCAGTACTTC.

The chain carries TRBV3-1 (or the pseudogene TRBV3-2) and TRBJ2-2, with D hard to call. The CDR3 runs to 15 residues. Per germline, CDR1 LGHDT and CDR2 YNNKEL (reference sequence). V gave up 4 bases and J gave up 2 bases, with 11 bases separating them. The CDR3 DNA sequence: TGTGCCAGCAGCCTTGGATACATCAACACCGGGGAGCTGTTTTTT. Translation gives CASSLGYINTGELFF.

V usage is TRBV9 and J usage is TRBJ1-4; no clear D. Germline CDR1 reads SGDLS; CDR2 reads YYNGEE. Trimming took 3 bases from V and 8 from J, leaving 8 bases between them. The CDR3 has 12 amino acids. CDR3 in DNA: TGTGCCAGCAGCGAATATGGGGAAAAACTGTTTTTT. Amino acids: CASSEYGEKLFF.

CDR3 in amino acids: CASSVGGGAIEKLFF. CDR3 nucleotides: TGTGCCAGCAGCGTAGGAGGGGGGGCGATAGAAAAACTGTTTTTT. This chain connects TRBV9 to TRBJ1-4, with a possible D match to TRBD1 (6 bases). The CDR3 runs to 15 residues. V gave up 0 bases and J gave up 8 bases, with 14 bases separating them. Looked up from germline, CDR1 is SGDLS and CDR2 is YYNGEE.

The chain combines TRBV7-3 with TRBJ2-1; D perhaps matches TRBD1 (6 bases). V lost 2 bases to trimming and J lost 1 base, with 6 bases between them. This CDR3 has 14 amino acids. Germline V gene lookup returns CDR1 SGHTA and CDR2 FQGTGA. In DNA form, the CDR3 reads TGTGCCAGCAGCTTAGGACAGTCCTACAATGAGCAGTTCTTC. It translates to CASSLGQSYNEQFF.

This sequence joins TRBV7-2 and TRBJ2-4, with D unclear. V was trimmed by 4 bases and J by 0 bases, leaving 10 bases between them. Germline-derived CDR1 and CDR2 are SGHTA and FQGNSA. The CDR3 runs 15 residues. The CDR3, as DNA: TGTGCCAGCAGCTCCCCGAAGCTAGCCAAAAACATTCAGTACTTC. This codes for CASSSPKLAKNIQYF. Full variable domain (missing parts from reference TRBV7-2 and TRBJ2-4): GAGVSQSPSNKVTEKGKDVELRCDPISGHTALYWYRQSLGQGLEFLIYFQGNSAPDKSGLPSDRFSAERTGGSVSTLTIQRTQQEDSAVYLCASSSPKLAKNIQYFGAGTRLSVL.

The table lists this clone with a count of one. The V and J genes are TRBV19 and TRBJ1-5, with TRBD1 matching 7 bases. Losses at the gene ends were 10 bases for V and 6 bases for J; bases not matched to a gene: 9. The CDR3 consists of 13 residues. The germline gives CDR1 LNHDA, CDR2 SQIVND (reference sequence). The CDR3 DNA is TGTGCCACCGCGGGAAACAGGGGTCAGCCCCAGCATTTT. Protein sequence: CATAGNRGQPQHF. The full variable domain, in which reference TRBV19 and TRBJ1-5 provide the parts outside the CDR3, is DGGITQSPKYLFRKEGQNVTLSCEQNLNHDAMYWYRQDPGQGLRLIYYSQIVNDFQKGDIAEGYSVSREKKESFPLTVTSAQKNPTAFYLCATAGNRGQPQHFGDGTRLSIL.